These 25 T cell receptor beta chains were sequenced from one sample in a study of T-cell memory formation after mild COVID-19 (dated by TCRdb to 2020 to 2023). Receptors were amplified or captured by 5' RACE. Data came from an Illumina NovaSeq 6000. TCRdb's own reprocessing of the public reads used fastp at Q25 and MiXCR and kept productive beta chains. Entries are consolidated by CDR3 protein sequence, retaining the most common genes and DNA. This sample gives about 29,000 distinct CDR3 sequences in total; less than 15% of them show up just once. The top ten clonotypes cover 13% to 15% of the sample. The sample taken for sequencing was PBMCs or a T cell subset sorted from them (not recorded which). Receptors were obtained from an adult woman who had mild COVID-19 (a few samples of this study predate the infection). The sample titles of this study are shuffled in the database, so cell type and time point are left out; the donor was told from shared clones.

V is TRBV24-1 and J is TRBJ2-3, with D possibly TRBD1 on 6 matching bases. The V end lost 2 bases, the J end lost 2 bases, and 10 bases lay between the germline ends. This CDR3 comprises 15 residues. CDR1 and CDR2 (germline): KGHDR, SFDVKD. CDR3 DNA: TGTGCCACCAGTGATTACAGGGAGACCACAGATACGCAGTATTTT. It translates to CATSDYRETTDTQYF.

This clonotype was counted at least ten times. The CDR3 nucleotides read TGTGCCAGCAGCTTATATAAAGGGACGTACAATGAGCAGTTCTTC. It yields the protein CASSLYKGTYNEQFF. The genes are TRBV7-3 and TRBJ2-1, with D perhaps assigned TRBD1 or TRBD2 (5 bases each). Trimming took off 2 bases at V and 4 bases at J, with 12 bases between the two ends. The CDR3 covers 15 residues. In germline, CDR1 is SGHTA, CDR2 FQGTGA.

The chain recombines TRBV12-3 or TRBV12-4 with TRBJ1-1, with D possibly being TRBD1 (5 bases). CDR3 size: 13 residues. Trimming removed 3 bases from V and 4 bases from J, with 9 bases in between. In DNA form, the CDR3 reads TGTGCCAGCAGTTTCAGGGCGGGCACTGAAGCTTTCTTT. Translating gives CASSFRAGTEAFF.

The sample holds many counts of this clonotype. This chain connects TRBV7-2 to TRBJ1-6, with D unresolved. In germline, CDR1 is SGHTA, CDR2 FQGNSA. This CDR3 has 13 amino acids. The V gene lost 5 bases and the J gene lost 3 bases, with 5 bases spanning the gap. Here the CDR3 DNA reads TGTGCCAGCAGCCCTCACTATAATTCACCCCTCCACTTT. Protein sequence: CASSPHYNSPLHF.

This clonotype was seen repeatedly, ten times or more. The genes are TRBV5-1 and TRBJ2-7, with a weak D call TRBD1 (6 bases). The CDR3 contains 14 residues. Germline V lookup: CDR1 SGHRS, CDR2 YFSETQ. V shed 0 bases and J shed 6 bases, with 13 bases lying between them. The CDR3 DNA follows: TGCGCCAGCAGCTTGGATGGCAGGGGAAGCGAGCAGTACTTC. It is translated as CASSLDGRGSEQYF.

This clonotype was seen at least ten times. This rearrangement joins TRBV4-3 to TRBJ2-1; 8 nucleotides agree with TRBD2. Unmatched junction bases numbered 5, after V lost 1 base and J lost 0 bases. Germline V gene data show CDR1 as LGHNA and CDR2 as YSLEER. The CDR3 length is 17 residues. The CDR3 loop is CASSQASGPLSYNEQFF. DNA for the CDR3: TGCGCCAGCAGCCAAGCTAGCGGGCCCCTCTCCTACAATGAGCAGTTCTTC.

This clonotype was seen more than once but under ten times. This chain links TRBV6-2 or TRBV6-3 with TRBJ2-1, with a tentative D call TRBD2 (5 bases). The CDR3 length is 14 residues. Germline V gene sequence: CDR1 MNHEY, CDR2 SVGEGT. Trimming removed 0 bases from V and 7 bases from J, with 10 bases in between. For the CDR3, the DNA is TGTGCCAGCAGTTACTCGGGAGTTCAGAATGAGCAGTTCTTC. Protein: CASSYSGVQNEQFF.

The V gene is TRBV5-4, the J gene TRBJ2-2; D remains unclear. The CDR3 has 12 residues. Trimming pared 7 bases from V and 1 base from J, leaving 5 bases between. Germline lookup yields CDR1 SGHNT and CDR2 YYREEE (reference sequence). CDR3: CASVGNTGELFF. CDR3 coding DNA: TGTGCCAGCGTCGGGAACACCGGGGAGCTGTTTTTT.

This clonotype was observed many times. This chain joins TRBV15 and TRBJ2-7; D possibly uses TRBD1 or TRBD2 (6 bases each). Germline V lookup: CDR1 LNHNV, CDR2 YYDKDF (reference sequence). Trimming left V 5 bases short and J 2 bases short, with 16 bases between. This CDR3 is built from 15 residues. DNA of the CDR3: TGTGCCACCAGCGGTGGCCGGGGGCCAACCTACGAGCAGTACTTC. As protein: CATSGGRGPTYEQYF.

This rearrangement joins TRBV19 to TRBJ2-4; tentative D call: TRBD1 (6 bases). Per the germline V gene, CDR1 is LNHDA and CDR2 is SQIVND (reference sequence). V lost 4 bases, J lost 0 bases, and 16 bases lay in between. The CDR3 is made up of 17 amino acids. CDR3 bases: TGTGCCAGTAGTACCTCAGGGGCGTTACTAGCCAAAAACATTCAGTACTTC. Residues: CASSTSGALLAKNIQYF.

This clonotype was recorded many times. The gene calls are TRBV6-2 or TRBV6-3 and TRBJ2-1, with D possibly matching TRBD1 (5 bases). Germline CDR1 MNHEY, CDR2 SVGEGT. The CDR3 length is 17 residues. V lost 6 bases, J lost 0 bases, and 18 bases lay in between. CDR3 nucleotide sequence: TGTGCCAGCAGCAAGGGGTTGATGACAAGCTCCTACAATGAGCAGTTCTTC. It is translated as CASSKGLMTSSYNEQFF.

Ten or more counts support this clonotype. The gene calls are TRBV20-1 and TRBJ1-1; D uncertain. CDR1 and CDR2 (germline): DFQATT, SNEGSKA (reference sequence). The CDR3 is made up of 15 amino acids. With 0 bases removed from V and 0 bases from J, the gap between germline ends came to 11 bases. CDR3 DNA sequence: TGCAGTGCTAGAGATGCGGCAGGAGTGAACACTGAAGCTTTCTTT. This translates into CSARDAAGVNTEAFF.

Many counts were recorded for this clonotype. This sequence joins TRBV19 and TRBJ2-7, with 7 bases identical to TRBD2. This CDR3 contains 16 residues. CDR1 LNHDA and CDR2 SQIVND come from the germline V gene (reference sequence). After removal of 5 bases from V and 0 bases from J, the junction contained 10 bases not matched to a gene. CDR3 bases: TGTGCCAGTAGTCTCCGCCTTAGCGGGTCCTCCTACGAGCAGTACTTC. Its translation is CASSLRLSGSSYEQYF. Full variable domain (remainder filled in from reference TRBV19 and TRBJ2-7): DGGITQSPKYLFRKEGQNVTLSCEQNLNHDAMYWYRQDPGQGLRLIYYSQIVNDFQKGDIAEGYSVSREKKESFPLTVTSAQKNPTAFYLCASSLRLSGSSYEQYFGPGTRLTVT.

Concerning this clonotype itself: A read error may explain this, as a much larger clone is one base away. The J gene is TRBJ1-6, the V gene TRBV2; D unclear. Germline lookup yields CDR1 SNHLY and CDR2 FYNNEI. This CDR3 has 13 amino acids. CDR3 in amino acids: CASSTQWNSPLNF. The CDR3 DNA is TGTGCCAGCAGTACGCAATGGAATTCACCCCTCAACTTT.

This clonotype has a count of ten or more. This rearrangement joins TRBV5-1 to TRBJ1-5, with unresolved D. Trimming took 5 bases from V and 4 from J, leaving 10 bases between them. Germline CDR1 SGHRS, CDR2 YFSETQ. CDR3 length: 13 amino acids. The CDR3 loop is CASSRGANQPQHF. CDR3 DNA sequence: TGCGCCAGCAGTCGGGGTGCGAATCAGCCCCAGCATTTT.

This clonotype was detected ten times or more. The DNA of the CDR3 is TGTGCCAGCAGCCAGTTCATTAGCACAGATACGCAGTATTTT. Its translation: CASSQFISTDTQYF. The rearrangement links TRBV3-1 to TRBJ2-3, with D uncertain. The CDR3 runs to 14 residues. CDR1 and CDR2 (germline): LGHDT, YNNKEL (reference sequence). V was trimmed by 3 bases and J by 0 bases, leaving 7 bases between them.

The chain links TRBV25-1 to TRBJ1-5, with D possibly matching TRBD1 (6 bases). Germline V gene sequence: CDR1 MGHDK, CDR2 SYGVNS. V lost 6 bases, J lost 4 bases, and 7 bases lay in between. The CDR3 is 12 residues long. The CDR3: CASRQGNQPQHF. CDR3 sequence (DNA): TGTGCCAGCAGACAGGGAAATCAGCCCCAGCATTTT.

This clonotype was counted ten times or more. The CDR3 spells CASTLMASGGADTQYF. Here the CDR3 DNA reads TGTGCCAGCACGTTAATGGCTAGCGGGGGGGCAGATACGCAGTATTTT. The chain recombines TRBV7-2 with TRBJ2-3, with TRBD2 matching over 12 bases. The V gene end was trimmed by 7 bases and the J gene end by 4 bases; junction bases not matched to a gene: 9. The CDR3 is 16 residues long. Germline CDR1 SGHTA, CDR2 FQGNSA.

This clonotype was seen repeatedly, ten times or more. This chain links TRBV15 with TRBJ2-2; 9 bases are a match to TRBD1. This CDR3 contains 16 residues. The junction had 13 bases not matched to a gene; V was cut back by 8 bases and J by 6 bases. Germline V gene lookup returns CDR1 LNHNV and CDR2 YYDKDF (reference sequence). Written as DNA, the CDR3 is TGTGCCACCGGACAGGGGACAAATGGATTCGCCGGGGAGCTGTTTTTT. It is translated as CATGQGTNGFAGELFF.

This clonotype was picked up many times. J is TRBJ2-2 and V is TRBV12-3 or TRBV12-4; D uncertain. Trimming removed 6 bases at V and 6 bases at J, with 11 bases between. This CDR3 comprises 13 residues. The CDR3 region is CASRHTSPGELFF. The CDR3 DNA sequence: TGTGCCAGCAGACATACATCGCCCGGGGAGCTGTTTTTT.

This clonotype was seen ten or more times. V and J are TRBV7-3 and TRBJ2-5, with 10 bases lining up with TRBD2. J lost 2 bases, V lost 5 bases, and 5 bases had no gene match. The V gene's germline CDR1 is SGHTA and CDR2 FQGTGA. This CDR3 has 15 residues. CDR3 loop: CASSAGLASQETQYF. CDR3 DNA sequence: TGTGCCAGCAGCGCGGGACTAGCGAGTCAAGAGACCCAGTACTTC.

This clonotype has at least ten counts. The rearrangement joins TRBV19 to TRBJ2-1; D call uncertain. The germline CDR1 and CDR2 sequences are LNHDA and SQIVND (reference sequence). The CDR3 is 15 amino acids. The V end lost 1 base, the J end lost 2 bases, and 9 bases lay between the germline ends. The CDR3 bases are TGTGCCAGTAGTATAGCGGGTGGGGCCTACAATGAGCAGTTCTTC. Residues: CASSIAGGAYNEQFF.

At least ten counts were recorded for this clonotype. The chain employs TRBV5-6 and TRBJ2-7; tentative D call: TRBD2 (6 bases). V lost 7 bases, J lost 0 bases, and 20 bases lay in between. This CDR3 has 16 amino acids. Germline lookup yields CDR1 SGHDT and CDR2 YYEEEE. The CDR3 region has the DNA TGTGCCAGCTCCGATCCTCCCGGGAGAATCTCCTACGAGCAGTACTTC. Its protein product is CASSDPPGRISYEQYF.

This clonotype was counted many times. V is TRBV7-9 and J is TRBJ1-1; D possibly corresponds to TRBD1 (6 bases). The CDR3 sequence is 19 residues long. The ends were cut back, 6 bases at V and 0 bases at J, with 26 bases in the middle. The germline gives CDR1 SEHNR, CDR2 FQNEAQ (reference sequence). The CDR3 reads CASSATPRGVRSMNTEAFF. CDR3 nucleotides: TGTGCCAGCAGTGCGACACCTAGGGGGGTACGGAGCATGAACACTGAAGCTTTCTTT.

This clonotype was counted many times. The V and J genes are TRBV4-3 and TRBJ2-3, with D maybe TRBD1 (6 bases). The V end lost 4 bases, the J end lost 3 bases, and 29 bases lay between the germline ends. Per the germline V gene, CDR1 is LGHNA and CDR2 is YSLEER. The CDR3 is 20 residues long. CDR3 sequence: CASSLRLGLDSFTATDTQYF. The CDR3 nucleotides read TGCGCCAGCAGCCTTCGACTGGGGCTGGACAGTTTTACAGCTACAGATACGCAGTATTTT.